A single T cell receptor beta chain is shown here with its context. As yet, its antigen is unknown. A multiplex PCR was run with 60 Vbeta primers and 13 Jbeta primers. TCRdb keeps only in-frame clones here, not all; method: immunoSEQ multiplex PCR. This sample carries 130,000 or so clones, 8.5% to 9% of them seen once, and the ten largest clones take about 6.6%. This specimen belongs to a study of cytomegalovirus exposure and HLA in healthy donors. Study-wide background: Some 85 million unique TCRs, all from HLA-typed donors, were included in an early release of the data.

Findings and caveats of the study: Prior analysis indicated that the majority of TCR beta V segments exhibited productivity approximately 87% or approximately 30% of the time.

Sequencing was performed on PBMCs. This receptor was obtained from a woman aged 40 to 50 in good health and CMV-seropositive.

The CDR3 DNA sequence: TGTGCCAGTAGTGCCACAGGGGACAATCAGCCCCAGCATTTT. Translated: CASSATGDNQPQHF. The chain has TRBV19 and TRBJ1-5, with TRBD1 matching 7 bases. V lost 5 bases to trimming and J lost 3 bases; unmatched junction nucleotides: 4. Germline CDR1 and CDR2: LNHDA and SQIVND (reference sequence). This CDR3 comprises 14 residues.